Listed below are T cell receptor beta chains from one sample, sequenced in a study of shared clonotypes between healthy human individuals. The assay was immunoSEQ multiplex PCR, and TCRdb's table has in-frame clones only and misses some. This table holds roughly 500,000 clones, 76% found once. Source material: PBMCs. These receptor sequences come from a woman aged 40 to 50 in good health. Some clones in this sample may be carry-over from other donors' samples. The CDR3 runs from the conserved cysteine through the conserved F or W. The D gene is left open where the match is weak. The size entry is marked missing in some rows and otherwise reads once, few, many or a size class.

d_gene	j_gene	v_gene	abundance	CDR3nt	CDR3aa
TRBD1	TRBJ1-6	TRBV7-9	once	TGTGCCAGCAGCGTGACAGGGGTAGTAGGGAATTCACCCCTCCACTTT	CASSVTGVVGNSPLHF
NA	TRBJ1-1	TRBV30	NA	TGTGCCTGGAGTGCCGGAATGATGAACACTGAAGCTTTCTTT	CAWSAGMMNTEAFF
NA	TRBJ1-3	TRBV28	NA	TGTGCCAGCAGTTTATGGGGTGATATGGGTGGTGGAAACACCATATATTTT	CASSLWGDMGGGNTIYF
TRBD1	TRBJ2-1	TRBV28	NA	TGTGCCAGCAGGGACGACAGGGAGAGGAGTGAGCAGTTCTTC	CASRDDRERSEQFF
TRBD1	TRBJ2-7	TRBV19	NA	TGTGCCAGTAGTATCGGACAGGGCTGGTACGAGCAGTACTTC	CASSIGQGWYEQYF
TRBD2	TRBJ2-1	TRBV29-1	many	TGCAGCGTTGTGGGGGGAGGGTTCTCCAATGAGCAGTTCTTC	CSVVGGGFSNEQFF
NA	TRBJ1-2	TRBV4-3	NA	TGCGCCAGCAGCCAAGATCCTTCTGGGGGTGGCTACACCTTC	CASSQDPSGGGYTF
TRBD1	TRBJ1-1	TRBV29-1	NA	TGCAGCGGACACAGGGGCTCTGAAGCTTTCTTT	CSGHRGSEAFF
TRBD1	TRBJ2-7	TRBV5-1	once	TGCGCCAGCAGCTTGGGAACGGGACAGGGAAGCTACGAGCAGTACTTC	CASSLGTGQGSYEQYF
NA	TRBJ2-1	TRBV7-2	few	TGTGCCAGCAGCCGGGACCGCAATGAGCAGTTCTTC	CASSRDRNEQFF
TRBD1	TRBJ1-4	TRBV10-3	NA	TGTGCCATCAGTGGGGACAGGGGGGGAGAAAAACTGTTTTTT	CAISGDRGGEKLFF
NA	TRBJ2-7	TRBV7-2	NA	TGTGCCAGCAGACGGGCTGGTGCGGGAAGCTCCTACGAGCAGTACTTC	CASRRAGAGSSYEQYF
NA	TRBJ1-4	TRBV7-2	NA	TGTGCCAGCAGCTTTACAGGGTATAATGAAAAACTGTTTTTT	CASSFTGYNEKLFF
TRBD2	TRBJ2-1	TRBV7-8	many	TGTGCCAGCAACCCTAGCGGGATACTCTACAATGAGCAGTTCTTC	CASNPSGILYNEQFF
TRBD2	TRBJ2-5	TRBV5-4	few	TGTGCCAGCAGCTTGCTAGCGGGAGAACCAGCCAGGGAGACCCAGTACTTC	CASSLLAGEPARETQYF
TRBD2	TRBJ2-7	TRBV28	NA	TGTGCCAGCAGTTTACTCTTAGCGGGAGGTCTTACGAGCGAGCAGTACTTC	CASSLLLAGGLTSEQYF
NA	TRBJ2-5	TRBV5-1	NA	TGCGCCAGCAGCTTCAGGTCCCAAGAGACCCAGTACTTC	CASSFRSQETQYF
NA	TRBJ1-5	TRBV7-2	once	TGTGCCAGCAGCCAAGATAATCAGCCCCAGCATTTT	CASSQDNQPQHF
NA	TRBJ2-7	TRBV7-3	few	TGTGCCAGCAGCCCCTCGACAGGCTACGAGCAGTACTTC	CASSPSTGYEQYF
TRBD2	TRBJ2-1	TRBV27	NA	TGTGCCAGCAGCCCCATGAGGGAAGTGATGGGGCGGGAGTTCGGAAATGAGCAGTTCTTC	CASSPMREVMGREFGNEQFF
NA	TRBJ1-5	TRBV5-1	many	TGCGCCAGCAGCTTAAACAACAGGGTTCGCCAGCCCCAGCATTTT	CASSLNNRVRQPQHF
TRBD1	TRBJ2-5	TRBV27	NA	TGTGCCAGCAGTTTAAACAGGGGGCTACAAGAGACCCAGTACTTC	CASSLNRGLQETQYF
TRBD1	TRBJ1-5	TRBV9	NA	TGTGCCAGCAGCAGGACAGGGGGCGGGGAGCCCCAGCATTTT	CASSRTGGGEPQHF
NA	TRBJ2-5	TRBV15	NA	TGTGCCACCAGCGGGAACAGTCAAGAGACCCAGTACTTC	CATSGNSQETQYF
TRBD1	TRBJ1-4	TRBV5-1	NA	TGCGCCAGCAGCTTACCTACGACAGGGGGCTTTGAAAAACTGTTTTTT	CASSLPTTGGFEKLFF
TRBD2	TRBJ2-7	TRBV20-1	NA	TGCAGTGCTAAGGCGGGAGACCTACGAGGCTTC	CSAKAGDLRGF
TRBD2	TRBJ2-3	TRBV2	NA	TGTGCCAGCCTAGCGGCGGCTAGCACAGATACGCAGTATTTT	CASLAAASTDTQYF
NA	TRBJ2-3	TRBV9	NA	TGTGCCAGCAGCGTAGGAGGGAGAGTTAGCACAGATACGCAGTATTTT	CASSVGGRVSTDTQYF
NA	TRBJ2-3	TRBV29-1	NA	TGCAGCGTTGACCTACAGGGCGGGGATACGCAGTATTTT	CSVDLQGGDTQYF
NA	TRBJ2-5	TRBV11-2	NA	TGTGCCAGCAGCTTAGATAGTCAAGAGACCCAGTACTTC	CASSLDSQETQYF
NA	TRBJ2-7	TRBV11-1	once	TGTGCCAGCAGCATCAGGGACTCCGAGCAGTACTTC	CASSIRDSEQYF
TRBD2	TRBJ2-7	TRBV6-5	NA	TGTGCCAGCAGTTACAGACTAGCGAGAGACTACGAGCAGTACTTC	CASSYRLARDYEQYF
NA	TRBJ2-2	TRBV2	NA	TGTGCCAGCAGCGTAGCGGAGGGCGGCACCGGGGAGCTGTTTTTT	CASSVAEGGTGELFF
NA	TRBJ2-7	TRBV7-8	NA	TGTGCCAGCAGCTTATTGAGGGGATTGAACTACGAGCAGTACTTC	CASSLLRGLNYEQYF
TRBD2	TRBJ2-3	TRBV4-1	few	TGCGCCAGCAGCTACCAGCGACTAGCGGGAGGGCCCCAGGAGGGTACGCAGTATTTT	CASSYQRLAGGPQEGTQYF
NA	TRBJ1-5	TRBV30	NA	TGTGCCTGGAGTGCATTGGGGCCGCATAGCAATCAGCCCCAGCATTTT	CAWSALGPHSNQPQHF
NA	TRBJ1-4	TRBV2	NA	TGTGCCAGCAGTGGGGGCTCATGGGGTGAAAAACTGTTTTTT	CASSGGSWGEKLFF
NA	TRBJ1-4	TRBV9	few	TGTGCCAGCAGCGTAGCTTCGGAACCAAATGGAAAACTGTTTTTT	CASSVASEPNGKLFF
TRBD2	TRBJ2-1	TRBV7-2	NA	TGTGCCAGCAGCCCCCGGGGGGGTAATGAGCAGTTCTTC	CASSPRGGNEQFF
NA	TRBJ1-3	TRBV4-1	NA	TGCGCCAGCAGCCAAGGGATTTTCTCTGGAAACACCATATATTTT	CASSQGIFSGNTIYF
TRBD1	TRBJ1-1	TRBV28	NA	TGTGCCAGCAGCCCGAGGGGACAGGGGCGTACTGAAGCTTTCTTT	CASSPRGQGRTEAFF
NA	TRBJ1-3	TRBV27	NA	TGTGCCAGCGCCGGCGCCGGAAACACCATATATTTT	CASAGAGNTIYF
NA	TRBJ2-1	TRBV28	NA	TGTGCCAGCAGTTTGACCAGCGGCCACAATGAGCAGTTCTTC	CASSLTSGHNEQFF
NA	TRBJ2-1	TRBV7-9	NA	TGTGCCAGCAGCTTAGCATGGGGGAGTCGTCTGTTCTTC	CASSLAWGSRLFF
NA	TRBJ2-5	TRBV6-5	few	TGTGCCAGCAGTTACCTCCGGAGTAACCGAGAGACCCAGTACTTC	CASSYLRSNRETQYF
NA	TRBJ2-7	TRBV19	NA	TGTGCCAGTAGTATAAGGTCACTAGCATCTTCCGAGCAGTACTTC	CASSIRSLASSEQYF
NA	TRBJ2-1	TRBV10-1	few	TGCGCCAGCAGTGAGCCCGGGTATGAGCAGTTCTTC	CASSEPGYEQFF
NA	TRBJ2-1	TRBV7-3	NA	TGTGCCAGCAGCTTAGTATACAGCTCGGGTGAGCAGTTCTTC	CASSLVYSSGEQFF
TRBD2	TRBJ2-2	TRBV23-1	NA	TGCGCCAGCAGTCATGGACTAGCGGGAGTTTACACCGGGGAGCTGTTTTTT	CASSHGLAGVYTGELFF
TRBD2	TRBJ2-3	TRBV28	many	TGTGCCAGCAGGGGAAGCGGGAGACGAGACACAGATACGCAGTATTTT	CASRGSGRRDTDTQYF
NA	TRBJ1-3	TRBV18	NA	TGTGCCAGCTCACCACTTCCGGGACCGAACTCTGGAAACACCATATATTTT	CASSPLPGPNSGNTIYF
NA	TRBJ1-4	TRBV7-9	NA	TGTGCCAGCAGCTTAAACGGGGGAACCTCAACTAATGAAAAACTGTTTTTT	CASSLNGGTSTNEKLFF
NA	TRBJ2-1	TRBV18	once	TGTGCCAGCTCACCATGGGCAGGGGCCAACAATGAGCAGTTCTTC	CASSPWAGANNEQFF
NA	TRBJ2-2	TRBV9	NA	TGTGCCAGCAGCCCCCTCAGCGGTACCGGGGAGCTGTTCTTT	CASSPLSGTGELFF
TRBD2	TRBJ2-3	TRBV29-1	NA	TGCAGCGTGGAGGGACTAGCGGGAGTTTTGGCAGATACGCAGTATTTT	CSVEGLAGVLADTQYF
NA	TRBJ2-5	TRBV7-2	few	TGTGCCAGCACCGTACGGCTAGCCGGGGAGACCCAGTACTTC	CASTVRLAGETQYF
TRBD2	TRBJ2-7	TRBV15	NA	TGTGCCACCAGCAGAGATTTGGCTAGCGGGTACGAGCAGTACTTC	CATSRDLASGYEQYF
TRBD2	TRBJ2-2	TRBV9	once	TGTGCCAGCAGCGCCCGGGACTATCCGAACACCGGGGAGCTGTTTTTT	CASSARDYPNTGELFF